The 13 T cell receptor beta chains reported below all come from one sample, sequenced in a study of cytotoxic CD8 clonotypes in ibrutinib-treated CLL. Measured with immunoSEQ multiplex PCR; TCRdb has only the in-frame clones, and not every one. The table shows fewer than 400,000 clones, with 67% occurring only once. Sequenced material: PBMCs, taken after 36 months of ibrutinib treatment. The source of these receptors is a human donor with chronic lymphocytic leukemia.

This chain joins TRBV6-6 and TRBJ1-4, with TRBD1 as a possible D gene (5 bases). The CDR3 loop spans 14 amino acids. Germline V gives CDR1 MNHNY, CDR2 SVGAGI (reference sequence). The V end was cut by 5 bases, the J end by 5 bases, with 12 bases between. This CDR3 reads CASSQGFTNEKLFF. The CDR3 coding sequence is TGTGCCAGCAGTCAGGGATTTACGAATGAAAAACTGTTTTTT.

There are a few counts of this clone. The CDR3 is CASSGTPAGIQPQHF. CDR3 nucleotide sequence: TGTGCCAGCAGTGGGACGCCTGCTGGTATTCAGCCCCAGCATTTT. The chain carries TRBV2 and TRBJ1-5; D is undetermined. The CDR3 runs to 15 residues. Germline loops: CDR1 SNHLY, CDR2 FYNNEI. V lost 4 bases and J 6 bases, leaving 16 bases between the germline ends.

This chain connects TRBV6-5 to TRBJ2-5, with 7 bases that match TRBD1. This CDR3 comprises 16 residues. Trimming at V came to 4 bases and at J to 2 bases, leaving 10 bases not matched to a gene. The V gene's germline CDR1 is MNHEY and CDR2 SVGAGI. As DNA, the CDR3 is TGTGCCAGCAGTTCCTTCGGAGACAGGGTACAAGAGACCCAGTACTTC. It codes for CASSSFGDRVQETQYF.

CDR3 coding DNA: TGTGCCAGCAGCCAAGTCGGGGGGACTAGCACAGATACGCAGTATTTT. Protein sequence: CASSQVGGTSTDTQYF. The chain carries TRBV4-2 and TRBJ2-3; 7 bases are shared with TRBD2. Losses at the gene ends were 1 base for V and 0 bases for J; bases not matched to a gene: 4. The CDR3 has 16 residues. Germline lookup yields CDR1 LGHNA and CDR2 YNFKEQ.

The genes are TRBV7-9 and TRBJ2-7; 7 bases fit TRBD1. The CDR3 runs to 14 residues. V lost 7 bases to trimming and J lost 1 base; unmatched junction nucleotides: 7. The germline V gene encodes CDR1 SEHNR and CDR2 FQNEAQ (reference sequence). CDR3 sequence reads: CASNKPGQSYEQYF. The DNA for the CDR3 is TGTGCCAGCAACAAACCGGGACAGTCCTACGAGCAGTACTTC.

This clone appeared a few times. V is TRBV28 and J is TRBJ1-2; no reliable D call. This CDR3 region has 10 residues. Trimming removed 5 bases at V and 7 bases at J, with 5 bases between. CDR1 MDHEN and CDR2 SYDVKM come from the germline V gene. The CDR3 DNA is TGTGCCAGCAGTACGGTTGGCTACACCTTC. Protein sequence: CASSTVGYTF.

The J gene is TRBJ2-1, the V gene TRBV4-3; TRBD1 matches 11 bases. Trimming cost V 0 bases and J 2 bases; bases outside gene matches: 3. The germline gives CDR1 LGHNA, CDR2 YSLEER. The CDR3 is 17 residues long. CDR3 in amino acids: CASSQDAGQGAYNEQFF. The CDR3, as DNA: TGCGCCAGCAGCCAAGATGCGGGACAGGGGGCCTACAATGAGCAGTTCTTC.

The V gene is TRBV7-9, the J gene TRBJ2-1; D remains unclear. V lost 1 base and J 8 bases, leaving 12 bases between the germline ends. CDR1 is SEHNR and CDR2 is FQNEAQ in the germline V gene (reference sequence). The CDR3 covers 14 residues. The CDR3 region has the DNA TGTGCCAGCAGCTTAGATATGGGATCTTATGAGCAGTTCTTC. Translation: CASSLDMGSYEQFF.

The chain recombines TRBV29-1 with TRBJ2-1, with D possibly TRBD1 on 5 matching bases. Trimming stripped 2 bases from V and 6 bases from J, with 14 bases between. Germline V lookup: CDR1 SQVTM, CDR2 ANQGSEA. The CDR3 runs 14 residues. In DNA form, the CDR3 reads TGCAGCGTTGAAAACCCAGGGCAAGGCAATGAGCAGTTCTTC. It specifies CSVENPGQGNEQFF.

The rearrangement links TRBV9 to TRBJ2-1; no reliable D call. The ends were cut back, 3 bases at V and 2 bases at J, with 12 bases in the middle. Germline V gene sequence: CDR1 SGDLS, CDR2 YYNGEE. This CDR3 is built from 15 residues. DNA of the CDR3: TGTGCCAGCAGCGATGGGGTCAGTCCCTACAATGAGCAGTTCTTC. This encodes CASSDGVSPYNEQFF.

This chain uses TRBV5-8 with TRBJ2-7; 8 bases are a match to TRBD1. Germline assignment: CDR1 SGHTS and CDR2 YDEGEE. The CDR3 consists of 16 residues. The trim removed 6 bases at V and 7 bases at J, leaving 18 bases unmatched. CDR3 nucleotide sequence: TGTGCCAGCACTTTGGACAGGGCCCCGGGCGGTGGGGAGCAGTACTTC. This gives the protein CASTLDRAPGGGEQYF.

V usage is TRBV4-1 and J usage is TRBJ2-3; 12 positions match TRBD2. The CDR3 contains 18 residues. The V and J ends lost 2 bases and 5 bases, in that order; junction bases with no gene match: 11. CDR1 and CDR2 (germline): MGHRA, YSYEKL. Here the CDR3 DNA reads TGCGCCAGCAGCCAACTCACTAGCGGGAGGTTAGTTAAAGATACGCAGTATTTT. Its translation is CASSQLTSGRLVKDTQYF.

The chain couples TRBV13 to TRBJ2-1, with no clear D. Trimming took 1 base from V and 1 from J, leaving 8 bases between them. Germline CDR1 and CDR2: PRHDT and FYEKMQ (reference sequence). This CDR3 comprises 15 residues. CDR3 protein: CASSLDSSSYNEQFF. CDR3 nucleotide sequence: TGTGCCAGCAGCTTAGACTCGAGTTCCTACAATGAGCAGTTCTTC.